Sequencing of this TCR beta chain was carried out in a study of human T cells and chemical hapten exposure. Indicated time point: patch test 2, 6 weeks after DPC sensitization. Treatment here: therapeutic diphenylcyclopropenone sensitization with weekly scalp DPC. This clonotype has a count of ten or more. A single record per CDR3 protein comes from TCRdb applying MiXCR to the RACE reads. The sample yields more than 90,000 distinct CDR3 sequences, about 10% seen once. The V gene end was trimmed by 5 bases and the J gene end by 4 bases; junction bases not matched to a gene: 2. CDR1 is MNHNS and CDR2 is SASEGT in the germline V gene. CDR3 length: 14 residues.

The V and J genes are TRBV6-1 and TRBJ1-4; 9 bases are shared with TRBD1. The sequence was collected from a woman aged 35 to 49 with alopecia areata. Some clones in this sample may be carry-over from other donors' samples. The sequencing here drew on whole blood, taken in connection with sensitization to the hapten diphenylcyclopropenone (DPC). The CDR3 DNA is TGTGCCAGCAGTTCGGGACAGGGTAATGAAAAACTGTTTTTT. Protein product: CASSSGQGNEKLFF.